This TCR beta chain was retrieved from a study of shared clonotypes between healthy human individuals. Findings and limits, study-wide: For sorted subsets, rarefaction showed incomplete sequencing despite large depth. Expectations were that clonotype sharing among donors would be affected by sequencing depth.

Clones were sequenced by immunoSEQ multiplex PCR, and TCRdb holds only the in-frame ones, with some missing. The data contain hundreds of thousands of clones, approximately 95% of them singletons. Germline V gene lookup returns CDR1 SGDLS and CDR2 YYNGEE. The CDR3 consists of 13 residues. Trimming removed 0 bases at V and 8 bases at J, with 9 bases between. Only CD45RO-negative cells positively selected for CCR7 counted as naive CD8 cells, so terminally differentiated effector memory CD45RA+ cells were excluded. Note on this clone: Its target is unknown.

The sample consisted of naive CD8+ T cells sorted from blood. The receptor was isolated from a woman in her twenties or thirties in good health. The V gene is TRBV9, the J gene TRBJ2-1; D unclear. The CDR3 sequence: CASSVAKADEQFF. The CDR3 DNA reads TGTGCCAGCAGCGTAGCAAAGGCCGATGAGCAGTTCTTC.